This passage covers 10 T cell receptor beta chains from one sample sequenced in a study of human versus mouse CDR3 diversity and MHC coevolution (dated by TCRdb to about 2017). Libraries were prepared through the immunoSEQ multiplex PCR assay. In its TCRdb copy, this immuneACCESS table keeps in-frame sequences only and misses some clones. Where compared with another copy, unresolved V genes explain less than half of these, and the others have no known cause. The sample profile shows about 83,000 clones; around 93% of them were found once. Clones ranked in the top ten supply approximately 0.15% of the sample. The sequenced material came from naive CD4+ T cells from blood. Read against the paper, the sample's cell subset or site label means: CD45RO-negative CD62L-positive naive CD4 T cells. The receptors originated from a person between 25 and 69 years old in good health.

This clone was recorded only once. The J gene is TRBJ2-4, the V gene TRBV9; 7 bases are shared with TRBD2. V trimming: 3 bases; J trimming: 6 bases; junction bases outside the gene matches: 12. Germline V CDR1 and CDR2: SGDLS, YYNGEE. CDR3 length: 16 residues. Here the CDR3 DNA reads TGTGCCAGCAGCGGAGCCCCCCTTGGGGGGGTAAACATTCAGTACTTC. It translates to CASSGAPLGGVNIQYF.

The rearrangement links TRBV6-5 to TRBJ2-3, with 7 bases that match TRBD1. Per germline, CDR1 MNHEY and CDR2 SVGAGI. The CDR3 runs to 15 residues. J was trimmed by 8 bases and V by 6 bases; bases with no gene match: 14. The CDR3 reads CASRPPGQLRSTQYF. In nucleotides, the CDR3 is TGTGCCAGCAGACCTCCGGGACAGCTTAGAAGTACGCAGTATTTT.

The genes are TRBV29-1 and TRBJ2-3; 10 bases map to TRBD2. The CDR3 loop spans 14 amino acids. V shed 6 bases, J shed 5 bases, and the junction held 8 bases outside the gene matches. Germline-derived CDR1 and CDR2 are SQVTM and ANQGSEA. Written as DNA, the CDR3 is TGCAGCGTCCAAGCGGGAGGGCAGGGAGATACGCAGTATTTT. Protein product: CSVQAGGQGDTQYF.

The genes are TRBV29-1 and TRBJ1-1; D possibly corresponds to TRBD1 (6 bases). The CDR3 consists of 11 residues. The V end lost 6 bases, the J end lost 10 bases, and 15 bases lay between the germline ends. The germline V gene encodes CDR1 SQVTM and CDR2 ANQGSEA. This chain's CDR3 is CSVLRDNRAFF. The CDR3 region has the DNA TGCAGCGTCCTCCGGGACAACCGAGCTTTCTTT.

V and J are TRBV18 and TRBJ2-5; D possibly corresponds to TRBD1 (6 bases). V was trimmed by 2 bases and J by 0 bases, leaving 10 bases between them. The CDR3 loop spans 15 amino acids. CDR1 and CDR2 (germline): KGHSH, LQKENI. The CDR3 DNA follows: TGTGCCAGCTCACCAATTTGGGACAACCAAGAGACCCAGTACTTC. This encodes CASSPIWDNQETQYF.

DNA for the CDR3: TGTGCCAGCAGCCTTGGACTAGCAACCTACAATGAGCAGTTCTTC. Protein: CASSLGLATYNEQFF. The J gene is TRBJ2-1, the V gene TRBV7-3; 8 bases agree with TRBD2. Germline V lookup: CDR1 SGHTA, CDR2 FQGTGA. The length of the CDR3 is 15 residues. Trimming removed 5 bases from V and 2 bases from J; junction bases left unmatched: 5.

The V and J genes are TRBV19 and TRBJ1-1; no firm D call. Germline V gene lookup returns CDR1 LNHDA and CDR2 SQIVND (reference sequence). The CDR3 is made up of 13 amino acids. V lost 4 bases and J 6 bases, leaving 12 bases between the germline ends. CDR3 residues: CASSRQQRAEAFF. The CDR3 bases are TGTGCCAGTAGTAGACAACAGAGGGCTGAAGCTTTCTTT.

This rearrangement joins TRBV28 to TRBJ2-5; weak D call: TRBD1 (6 bases). The end of the DNA is better explained by TRBJ2-7, so the J call may be wrong. The length of the CDR3 is 14 residues. Germline V gene sequence: CDR1 MDHEN, CDR2 SYDVKM. The DNA for the CDR3 is TGTGCCAGCAGTTCCGGGACAAGAAACTACGAGCAGTACTTC. It yields the protein CASSSGTRNYEQYF.

This rearrangement joins TRBV28 to TRBJ2-7, with 9 bases that match TRBD1. The CDR3 extends over 15 amino acids. J gave up 4 bases and V 7 bases, and 11 bases lay outside the gene matches. Germline lookup yields CDR1 MDHEN and CDR2 SYDVKM. This CDR3 is CASKSGDREVYEQYF. In nucleotides, the CDR3 is TGTGCCAGCAAAAGCGGGGACAGGGAAGTTTACGAGCAGTACTTC.

The chain carries TRBV2 and TRBJ1-1; 8 bases align to TRBD1. V gave up 6 bases and J gave up 7 bases; unmatched junction bases: 4. The CDR3 is made up of 12 amino acids. Germline V gives CDR1 SNHLY, CDR2 FYNNEI. CDR3 DNA sequence: TGTGCCAGCAGCGAGGGACAGGTTGAAGCTTTCTTT. It translates to CASSEGQVEAFF.